This T cell receptor beta chain emerged from a study of a mutant IDH1 vaccine in newly diagnosed glioma. Study in general: Patients under treatment included about 60% males and about 38% females and had a mean age of roughly 43 years. Whole-study findings and limits: With respect to changes in top peripheral T cell clonotypes, pseudoprogression seemed unrelated. It was 93.3% of patients that developed vaccine-induced immune responses.

The time point here: week 23, last vaccination. Each dose delivered 300 ug of mutant IDH1 20-mer peptide subcutaneously with imiquimod. The CDR3 covers 14 residues. With 4 bases clipped from V and 6 bases from J, the junction kept 7 bases outside the gene matches. Looked up from germline, CDR1 is ENHRY and CDR2 is SYGVKD. TCRdb's table, derived via immunoSEQ multiplex PCR, lists solely in-frame clones and lacks some. The sample includes roughly 60,000 clones, approximately 85% of them seen just once. About this clone itself: Antigen specificity is unknown.

The TCR sequence derives from a young man with glioma. The sequencing used PBMCs, collected from a glioma patient whose treatment included an IDH1 peptide vaccine. This sequence joins TRBV10-3 and TRBJ2-7, with 9 bases aligning to TRBD1. The CDR3 is CAISAGTGIAEQYF. In DNA form, the CDR3 reads TGTGCCATCAGTGCTGGGACAGGGATCGCCGAGCAGTACTTC.